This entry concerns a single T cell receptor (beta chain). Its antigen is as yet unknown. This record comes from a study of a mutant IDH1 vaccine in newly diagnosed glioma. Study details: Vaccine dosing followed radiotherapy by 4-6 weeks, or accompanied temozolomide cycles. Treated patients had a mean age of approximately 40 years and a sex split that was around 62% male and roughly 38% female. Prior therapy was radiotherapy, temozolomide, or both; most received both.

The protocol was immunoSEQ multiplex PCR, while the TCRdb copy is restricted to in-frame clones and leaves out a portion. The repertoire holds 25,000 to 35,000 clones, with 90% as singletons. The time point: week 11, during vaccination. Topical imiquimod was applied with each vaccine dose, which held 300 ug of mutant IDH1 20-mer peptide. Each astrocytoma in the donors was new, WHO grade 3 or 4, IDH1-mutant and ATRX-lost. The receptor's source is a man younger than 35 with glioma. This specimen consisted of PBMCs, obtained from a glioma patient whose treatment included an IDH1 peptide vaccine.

The CDR3 here is CASSLTSGSGRETQYF. CDR3 DNA sequence: TGTGCCAGCAGCCTAACTAGCGGGAGCGGAAGGGAGACCCAGTACTTC. The chain combines TRBV7-2 with TRBJ2-5, with 11 bases aligning to TRBD2. The ends lost 5 bases at V and 5 bases at J; junction bases unmatched: 10. This CDR3 has 16 amino acids. The germline V gene has CDR1 SGHTA and CDR2 FQGNSA.